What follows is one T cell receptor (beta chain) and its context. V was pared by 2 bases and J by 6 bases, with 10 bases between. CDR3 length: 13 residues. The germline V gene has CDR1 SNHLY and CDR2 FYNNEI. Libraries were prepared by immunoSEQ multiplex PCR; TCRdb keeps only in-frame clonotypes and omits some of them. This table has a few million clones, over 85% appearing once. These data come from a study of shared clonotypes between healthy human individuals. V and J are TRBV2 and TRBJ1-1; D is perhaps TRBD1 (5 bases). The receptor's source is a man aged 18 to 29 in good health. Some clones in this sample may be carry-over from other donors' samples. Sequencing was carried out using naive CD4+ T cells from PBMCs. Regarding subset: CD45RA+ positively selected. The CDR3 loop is CASSELTRAEAFF. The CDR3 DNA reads TGTGCCAGCAGTGAACTGACCAGGGCTGAAGCTTTCTTT.